This TCR beta chain originates from a study of T-cell memory formation after mild COVID-19. Study summary: Most TCR clusters belonged to a single donor. Findings of the study overall: Pre-infection memory contained some responding clones, which suggested that cross-reactive memory had joined. Clones contracting across day 15 to 85 had a balanced CD4/CD8 profile; later expanding clones leaned CD4+.

The germline V and J ends were trimmed by 5 bases and 8 bases, with 15 bases remaining between them. The CDR3 runs to 13 residues. The germline V gene encodes CDR1 MNHEY and CDR2 SVGAGI. Concerning this clonotype: Its antigen remains unidentified.

TCRdb recomputed calls from the 5' RACE reads with MiXCR, one row per CDR3 protein. The sample holds about 390,000 distinct CDR3 sequences, around a fifth seen once. This sequence joins TRBV6-5 and TRBJ1-2; perhaps TRBD1 as D (5 bases). The sequence was collected from an adult woman who had mild COVID-19 (a few samples of this study predate the infection). Cell type and time point are not known. Sequenced input: PBMCs or a T cell subset sorted from them (not recorded which). The DNA of the CDR3 is TGTGCCAGCAGTCCCGGGACCACTTGGGGCTACACCTTC. This codes for CASSPGTTWGYTF.